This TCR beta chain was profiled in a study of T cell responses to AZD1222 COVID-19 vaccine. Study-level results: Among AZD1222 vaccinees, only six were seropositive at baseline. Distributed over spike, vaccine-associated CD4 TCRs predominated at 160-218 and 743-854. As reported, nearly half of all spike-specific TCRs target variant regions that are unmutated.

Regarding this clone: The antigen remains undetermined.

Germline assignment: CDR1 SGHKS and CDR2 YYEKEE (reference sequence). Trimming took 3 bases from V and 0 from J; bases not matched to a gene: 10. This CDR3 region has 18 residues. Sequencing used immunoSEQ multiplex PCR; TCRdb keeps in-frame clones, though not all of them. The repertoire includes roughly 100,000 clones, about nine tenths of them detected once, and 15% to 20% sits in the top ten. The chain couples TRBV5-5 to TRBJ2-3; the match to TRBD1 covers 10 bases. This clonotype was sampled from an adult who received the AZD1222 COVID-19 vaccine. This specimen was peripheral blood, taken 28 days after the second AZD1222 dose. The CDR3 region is CASSYSRLTGGSTDTQYF. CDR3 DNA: TGTGCCAGCAGCTACTCCCGGCTGACAGGGGGCAGCACAGATACGCAGTATTTT. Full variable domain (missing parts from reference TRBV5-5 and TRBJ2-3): DAGVTQSPTHLIKTRGQQVTLRCSPISGHKSVSWYQQVLGQGPQFIFQYYEKEERGRGNFPDRFSARQFPNYSSELNVNALLLGDSALYLCASSYSRLTGGSTDTQYFGPGTRLTVL.